Listed below are T cell receptor beta chains from one sample, sequenced in a study of radiation and T cells in renal cell carcinoma. Assay used: immunoSEQ multiplex PCR; TCRdb lists only in-frame clones, some missing. The sample lists 100,000 or so clones; approximately 86% were seen once. Here the sequenced sample was blood, taken from a patient whose treatment included radiotherapy and nephrectomy. The receptors shown here come from a man aged 45-65 years with renal cell carcinoma. CDR3s include the opening cysteine and the closing phenylalanine or tryptophan. Each record gives: D gene, clone size, J gene, V gene, CDR3 DNA, CDR3 protein. D genes are given only for firm matches. Expanded clones get a size class; other rows say once, few or many, or leave the size out.

>TRBD2|once|TRBJ2-1|TRBV5-4
TGTGCCAGCAGGGGGGACGAGGGCGGGAGGGGAAATGAGCAGTTCTTC
CASRGDEGGRGNEQFF
>NA|few|TRBJ1-2|TRBV19
TGTGCCAGTAGTATCTCGGACCTTTTGGGTGGCTACACCTTC
CASSISDLLGGYTF
>TRBD2|NA|TRBJ2-1|TRBV6-6
TGTGCCAGCAGTTTTACTAGCGGGTTTGGTGAGCAGTTCTTC
CASSFTSGFGEQFF
>NA|NA|TRBJ2-2|TRBV11-1
TGTGCCAGCAGTATACAGGGCCCGGGGACCGGGGAGCTGTTTTTT
CASSIQGPGTGELFF
>TRBD2|NA|TRBJ2-2|TRBV7-7
TGTGCTAGCAGACGATCCGGGGGGGCGAACACCGGGGAGCTGTTTTTT
CASRRSGGANTGELFF
>TRBD2|NA|TRBJ2-3|TRBV6-5
TGTGCCAGCAGTCCGACTAGCCATATCACAGATACGCAGTATTTT
CASSPTSHITDTQYF
>NA|NA|TRBJ1-1|TRBV6-1
TGTGCCAGCAGTCCGACAGTGGCGAACACTGAAGCTTTCTTT
CASSPTVANTEAFF
>TRBD1|NA|TRBJ2-7|TRBV5-5
TGTGCCAGCAGCTTGACCGGGACAGGGGGCTACTACGAGCAGTACTTC
CASSLTGTGGYYEQYF
>NA|few|TRBJ2-7|TRBV11-1
TGTGCCAGCAGCTTAGGCCAGGGTTTGGAGCAGTACTTC
CASSLGQGLEQYF
>NA|NA|TRBJ1-2|TRBV10-3
TGTGCCATCAGTGAGTCGGCACGAAGCTACACCTTC
CAISESARSYTF
>NA|few|TRBJ1-5|TRBV5-1
TGCGCCAGCAGCTTGGACTCACCCAGGGATCAGCCCCAGCATTTT
CASSLDSPRDQPQHF
>NA|NA|TRBJ1-1|TRBV30
TGTGCCTGGGGGGGGCTGGTAGCTTTCTTT
CAWGGLVAFF
>NA|few|TRBJ1-5|TRBV19
TGTGCCAGTAGTATAGTTCTGGGGCAAGGTCAGCCCCAGCATTTT
CASSIVLGQGQPQHF
>NA|NA|TRBJ2-5|TRBV7-9
TGTGCCAGCAGCTTAGGGTCGTACGCGCAAGAGACCCAGTACTTC
CASSLGSYAQETQYF
>TRBD2|NA|TRBJ2-2|TRBV5-1
TGCGCCAGCAGCTTGGAGGGACTATTCACCGGGGAGCTGTTTTTT
CASSLEGLFTGELFF